This record concerns one TCR beta chain sequence. Using immunoSEQ multiplex PCR, the repertoire was profiled, and TCRdb retains in-frame clones only, with some absent. In the table there are roughly 100,000 clones, 80% to 90% of which are singletons. These data originate in a study of blood T cell repertoires in COVID-19. Study context: PBMCs, B-cell-depleted T cells, or T cells provided the cDNA or gDNA that made up the material.

The germline CDR1 and CDR2 sequences are SGHTA and FQGTGA. V lost 7 bases, J lost 9 bases, and 19 bases lay in between. The CDR3 is made up of 14 amino acids. Sequences were obtained from peripheral blood. This TCR was sampled from a man in his 60s with acute or convalescent COVID-19. The chain has TRBV7-3 and TRBJ2-1; D is possibly TRBD2 (6 bases). As DNA, the CDR3 is TGTGCCAGCAAGAGCGGGCCGGTGGCCATTGAGCAGTTCTTC. Translated: CASKSGPVAIEQFF.